This entry is about one TCR beta chain. Its antigen remains unknown. Stated time point: week 5, during vaccination. Vaccinated patients received 300 ug of mutant IDH1 20-mer peptide per dose, with topical imiquimod. The CDR3 contains 17 residues. The germline V and J ends were trimmed by 2 bases and 2 bases, with 17 bases remaining between them. Germline assignment: CDR1 SGDLS and CDR2 YYNGEE. Data came from immunoSEQ multiplex PCR; TCRdb stores just in-frame clones and leaves some out. The repertoire holds more than 35,000 clones, 70% to 90% seen once, with around 1.7% in the top ten. This record comes from a study of a mutant IDH1 vaccine in newly diagnosed glioma.

Specimen: PBMCs, collected from a glioma patient whose treatment included an IDH1 peptide vaccine. The sequence was collected from a man aged 40-55 years with glioma. V is TRBV9 and J is TRBJ2-1; a weak D match, TRBD1 (6 bases). The CDR3 nucleotides are TGTGCCAGCAGCGTTAGCTTATCACAGGGAACCTACAATGAGCAGTTCTTC. Amino acids: CASSVSLSQGTYNEQFF.